Each of the 29 T cell receptor beta chains below was sequenced from the same sample in a study of blood T cell repertoires in COVID-19. Clones were read by immunoSEQ multiplex PCR, and TCRdb kept only the in-frame ones, dropping some. The sample shows fewer than 250,000 clones, over 80% of them seen only once. The sequencing sample was made of peripheral blood. All receptors come from a man aged 60-69 years with COVID-19, enrolled during active disease.

This chain connects TRBV9 to TRBJ1-2, with TRBD1 matching over 10 bases. Looked up from germline, CDR1 is SGDLS and CDR2 is YYNGEE. V was pared by 4 bases and J by 8 bases, with 8 bases of the junction left unmatched. The CDR3 contains 14 residues. The CDR3 DNA reads as TGTGCCAGCAGCCCCAGGACAGGGGGTAGCGGCTACACCTTC. It encodes CASSPRTGGSGYTF. The whole variable domain, filled in from reference TRBV9 and TRBJ1-2, reads DSGVTQTPKHLITATGQRVTLRCSPRSGDLSVYWYQQSLDQGLQFLIQYYNGEERAKGNILERFSAQQFPDLHSELNLSSLELGDSALYFCASSPRTGGSGYTFGSGTRLTVV.

This chain joins TRBV5-1 and TRBJ2-2, with D possibly being TRBD2 (5 bases). Per the germline V gene, CDR1 is SGHRS and CDR2 is YFSETQ. The CDR3 is 15 amino acids. The ends were cut back, 6 bases at V and 5 bases at J, with 17 bases in the middle. Here the CDR3 reads CASNLEGPWTGELFF. The CDR3 coding sequence is TGCGCCAGCAACCTTGAGGGCCCTTGGACCGGGGAGCTGTTTTTT. Full variable domain (remainder filled in from reference TRBV5-1 and TRBJ2-2): KAGVTQTPRYLIKTRGQQVTLSCSPISGHRSVSWYQQTPGQGLQFLFEYFSETQRNKGNFPGRFSGRQFSNSRSEMNVSTLELGDSALYLCASNLEGPWTGELFFGEGSRLTVL.

DNA for the CDR3: TGTGCCATCACGCCCCGGACAGGCTATGGCTACACCTTC. This translates into CAITPRTGYGYTF. The chain links TRBV10-3 to TRBJ1-2; 7 nucleotides match TRBD1. CDR3 length: 13 amino acids. Losses at the gene ends were 7 bases for V and 4 bases for J; bases not matched to a gene: 6. Per germline, CDR1 ENHRY and CDR2 SYGVKD.

The gene calls are TRBV7-2 and TRBJ1-4, with 7 positions matching TRBD1. This CDR3 has 14 residues. The V segment lost 1 base and the J segment 10 bases; nucleotides outside the gene matches: 6. Germline V CDR1 and CDR2: SGHTA, FQGNSA. The CDR3 nucleotides are TGTGCCAGCAGCTTAGACCAGGGGGGAGTAAAACTGTTTTTT. Translated: CASSLDQGGVKLFF.

The chain combines TRBV30 with TRBJ1-4, with 9 bases identical to TRBD1. Germline CDR1 is GTSNPN and CDR2 is SVGIG (reference sequence). With 3 bases clipped from V and 7 bases from J, the junction kept 6 bases outside the gene matches. The CDR3 length is 14 residues. The CDR3 protein is CAWRNLTGGEKLFF. The CDR3 nucleotides read TGTGCCTGGAGGAATTTGACAGGGGGTGAAAAACTGTTTTTT.

V and J are TRBV3-1 (or the pseudogene TRBV3-2) and TRBJ1-3; D perhaps matches TRBD1 (5 bases). V was shortened by 2 bases and J by 0 bases, with 11 bases between the two germline ends. This CDR3 region has 16 residues. Germline CDR1 reads LGHDT; CDR2 reads YNNKEL (reference sequence). As DNA, the CDR3 is TGTGCCAGCAGCCAAAACAGGATTAGCTCTGGAAACACCATATATTTT. Translation gives CASSQNRISSGNTIYF.

This rearrangement joins TRBV6-5 to TRBJ2-7, with a tentative D call TRBD2 (6 bases). The germline V and J ends were trimmed by 3 bases and 6 bases, with 18 bases remaining between them. Germline lookup yields CDR1 MNHEY and CDR2 SVGAGI. This CDR3 is 15 amino acids long. The CDR3: CASSYSGTLESEQYF. The CDR3 bases are TGTGCCAGCAGTTATTCTGGGACTTTAGAGTCCGAGCAGTACTTC.

J is TRBJ1-1 and V is TRBV2, with 9 bases lining up with TRBD1. Germline CDR1 SNHLY, CDR2 FYNNEI. The length of the CDR3 is 14 residues. Trimming took 6 bases from V and 5 from J; bases not matched to a gene: 7. The DNA for the CDR3 is TGTGCCAGCAGATTTGACAGGGGGACGACTGAAGCTTTCTTT. It specifies CASRFDRGTTEAFF.

Comment on this clone: One junction end does not reproduce the germline sequence, and a read error may be involved. CDR3 region: CASSEGRGAEAFF. Written as DNA, the CDR3 is TGTGCCAGCAGCGAAGGAAGGGGCGCTGAAGCTTTCTTT. J is TRBJ1-1 and V is TRBV2; D might be TRBD1 (5 bases). The CDR3 contains 13 residues. Germline-derived CDR1 and CDR2 are SNHLY and FYNNEI.

In this sample, this clone turned up once. The chain carries TRBV30 and TRBJ2-2; the D gene is possibly TRBD2 (5 bases). Trimming removed 3 bases at V and 0 bases at J, with 11 bases between. The CDR3 covers 15 residues. CDR1 GTSNPN and CDR2 SVGIG come from the germline V gene (reference sequence). The CDR3 DNA reads as TGTGCCTGGAGCAACGACTACCCGAACACCGGGGAGCTGTTTTTT. It yields the protein CAWSNDYPNTGELFF.

This clone appeared a few times. The rearrangement uses TRBV30 and TRBJ2-7, with 10 bases identical to TRBD2. With V trimmed by 5 bases and J by 8 bases, 15 bases remained unmatched. The CDR3 loop spans 15 amino acids. Germline V CDR1 and CDR2: GTSNPN, SVGIG (reference sequence). The CDR3 region is CAWDRGASGRWKQYF. CDR3 DNA: TGTGCCTGGGATCGCGGGGCTAGCGGGAGATGGAAGCAGTACTTC.

This clone was counted a single time. The rearrangement uses TRBV6-1 and TRBJ1-1, with D unresolved. There are 14 residues in the CDR3. From germline, CDR1 is MNHNS and CDR2 SASEGT. V lost 3 bases and J 1 base, leaving 9 bases between the germline ends. CDR3 amino acids: CASSEQVWNTEAFF. The CDR3 DNA reads as TGTGCCAGCAGTGAGCAGGTCTGGAACACTGAAGCTTTCTTT.

The rearrangement joins TRBV7-9 to TRBJ2-7, with 7 positions matching TRBD2. CDR3 length: 15 residues. The V segment lost 2 bases and the J segment 6 bases; nucleotides outside the gene matches: 10. The germline V gene encodes CDR1 SEHNR and CDR2 FQNEAQ (reference sequence). CDR3 bases: TGTGCCAGCAGCTTAAGCGGGGCCCCGCCGAGCGAGCAGTACTTC. Protein sequence: CASSLSGAPPSEQYF. Drawing the rest from reference TRBV7-9 and TRBJ2-7, the complete variable domain is DTGVSQNPRHKITKRGQNVTFRCDPISEHNRLYWYRQTLGQGPEFLTYFQNEAQLEKSRLLSDRFSAERPKGSFSTLEIQRTEQGDSAMYLCASSLSGAPPSEQYFGPGTRLTVT.

The chain joins TRBV24-1 to TRBJ1-5; the D gene is possibly TRBD1 (5 bases). This CDR3 has 13 amino acids. V was pared by 3 bases and J by 5 bases, with 7 bases between. Germline V lookup: CDR1 KGHDR, CDR2 SFDVKD. The CDR3 spells CATSDGGDQPQHF. The CDR3 DNA reads as TGTGCCACCAGTGATGGGGGGGATCAGCCCCAGCATTTT.

The genes are TRBV9 and TRBJ1-5; 9 nucleotides match TRBD1. This CDR3 has 14 amino acids. Per the germline V gene, CDR1 is SGDLS and CDR2 is YYNGEE. J was trimmed by 6 bases and V by 2 bases; bases with no gene match: 3. The CDR3 DNA follows: TGTGCCAGCAGCGTGGGGACAGGGACTCAGCCCCAGCATTTT. Its protein is CASSVGTGTQPQHF.

Points on this clone: The same CDR3 arises from other DNA sequences in this sample as well. V is TRBV27 and J is TRBJ1-5, with 7 bases matching TRBD1. CDR1 MNHEY and CDR2 SMNVEV come from the germline V gene (reference sequence). The V segment lost 2 bases and the J segment 0 bases; nucleotides outside the gene matches: 1. The CDR3 extends over 15 amino acids. Written as DNA, the CDR3 is TGTGCCAGCAGTTTAACAGGGGATAGCAATCAGCCCCAGCATTTT. This gives the protein CASSLTGDSNQPQHF.

J is TRBJ1-1 and V is TRBV10-1; no firm D call. V was shortened by 5 bases and J by 0 bases, with 10 bases between the two germline ends. This CDR3 comprises 14 residues. Germline CDR1 and CDR2: WNHNN and SYGVQD (reference sequence). CDR3 nucleotide sequence: TGCGCCAGCAGTATCACACCGATGAACACTGAAGCTTTCTTT. Amino acid sequence: CASSITPMNTEAFF.

The V and J genes are TRBV5-4 and TRBJ2-1, with D tentatively TRBD1 (6 bases). The CDR3 has 13 amino acids. V was trimmed by 4 bases and J by 7 bases, leaving 12 bases between them. Germline lookup yields CDR1 SGHNT and CDR2 YYREEE (reference sequence). This CDR3 reads CASSTTGSNEQFF. In DNA form, the CDR3 reads TGTGCCAGCAGCACAACAGGGTCAAATGAGCAGTTCTTC. The entire variable domain, with the rest obtained from reference TRBV5-4 and TRBJ2-1, is as follows: ETGVTQSPTHLIKTRGQQVTLRCSSQSGHNTVSWYQQALGQGPQFIFQYYREEENGRGNFPPRFSGLQFPNYSSELNVNALELDDSALYLCASSTTGSNEQFFGPGTRLTVL.

This chain uses TRBV6-5 with TRBJ1-1, with D maybe TRBD1 (6 bases). The CDR3 spans 13 residues. Trimming shortened V by 8 bases and J by 2 bases, and 12 bases separated the two germline ends. Germline-derived CDR1 and CDR2 are MNHEY and SVGAGI. As DNA, the CDR3 is TGTGCCAGCTACCGGACAGCAAACACTGAAGCTTTCTTT. It encodes CASYRTANTEAFF.

The gene calls are TRBV3-1 (or the pseudogene TRBV3-2) and TRBJ2-2, with TRBD2 identical over 11 bases. Per the germline V gene, CDR1 is LGHDT and CDR2 is YNNKEL (reference sequence). V lost 4 bases, J lost 2 bases, and 3 bases stayed unmatched. This CDR3 spans 16 amino acids. This chain's CDR3 is CASSRGLAGNTGELFF. DNA of the CDR3: TGTGCCAGCAGCCGCGGACTAGCGGGTAACACCGGGGAGCTGTTTTTT.

A single count supports this clone. The chain recombines TRBV11-2 with TRBJ2-1, with 8 positions matching TRBD2. V was clipped by 6 bases and J by 0 bases; unmatched bases: 16. Germline CDR1 reads SGHAT; CDR2 reads FQNNGV. The CDR3 is made up of 19 amino acids. CDR3 in amino acids: CASRGTGTRKVPSYNEQFF. CDR3 in DNA: TGTGCCAGCAGGGGTACCGGGACTAGGAAAGTCCCCTCCTACAATGAGCAGTTCTTC.

The chain uses TRBV25-1 and TRBJ1-2; D not certain. Per germline, CDR1 MGHDK and CDR2 SYGVNS. V lost 5 bases, J lost 7 bases, and 14 bases lay in between. This CDR3 has 13 amino acids. Here the CDR3 DNA reads TGTGCCAGCAGTCCGACAAGCATGCTTGGCTACACCTTC. It yields the protein CASSPTSMLGYTF.

This sequence joins TRBV4-1 and TRBJ1-4; 7 bases agree with TRBD1. Germline V gene sequence: CDR1 MGHRA, CDR2 YSYEKL. J lost 6 bases, V lost 1 base, and 2 bases had no gene match. The CDR3 loop spans 14 amino acids. The CDR3, as DNA: TGCGCCAGCAGCCAAGGGACAGGATATGAAAAACTGTTTTTT. Residues: CASSQGTGYEKLFF.

The V gene is TRBV12-3 or TRBV12-4, the J gene TRBJ2-7; 10 bases line up with TRBD1. This CDR3 comprises 13 residues. The ends lost 6 bases at V and 3 bases at J; junction bases unmatched: 2. The CDR3 loop is CASRGTGDYEQYF. For the CDR3, the DNA is TGTGCCAGCAGAGGGACAGGGGACTACGAGCAGTACTTC.

The chain joins TRBV18 to TRBJ2-1, with TRBD1 matching 7 bases. V lost 4 bases and J lost 9; bases outside the gene matches: 9. The CDR3 covers 14 residues. The germline CDR1 and CDR2 sequences are KGHSH and LQKENI. The CDR3 DNA follows: TGTGCCAGCTCACTAAGACAGGGCCAGGGTGAGCAGTTCTTC. This gives the protein CASSLRQGQGEQFF.

The V gene is TRBV7-3, the J gene TRBJ2-5; D unclear. The last part of the DNA fits TRBJ2-7 better; the J call may be wrong. The CDR3 is made up of 15 amino acids. CDR1 and CDR2 (germline): SGHTA, FQGTGA. Written as DNA, the CDR3 is TGTGCCAGCAGCTTGACGGGTAGGAGCTCCTACGAGCAGTACTTC. Its protein is CASSLTGRSSYEQYF.

This chain links TRBV19 with TRBJ1-5; tentative D call: TRBD1 (5 bases). Trimming stripped 7 bases from V and 7 bases from J, with 14 bases between. This CDR3 contains 13 residues. Germline CDR1 LNHDA, CDR2 SQIVND (reference sequence). The DNA of the CDR3 is TGTGCCAGTAAGGGGAGGGATCAACAGCCCCAGCATTTT. Its protein is CASKGRDQQPQHF.

The CDR3 spells CASSLQGWGYEQYF. CDR3 bases: TGTGCCAGCTCACTACAGGGGTGGGGGTACGAGCAGTACTTC. J is TRBJ2-7 and V is TRBV18, with 7 nucleotides matching TRBD1. Germline CDR1 reads KGHSH; CDR2 reads LQKENI. J lost 4 bases, V lost 4 bases, and 7 bases had no gene match. The CDR3 has 14 amino acids.

This clone was seen just once. The genes are TRBV6-5 and TRBJ2-7, with 7 bases aligning to TRBD1. Germline V gene data show CDR1 as MNHEY and CDR2 as SVGAGI. This CDR3 region has 12 residues. Trimming cost V 4 bases and J 6 bases; bases outside gene matches: 3. The CDR3 DNA follows: TGTGCCAGCAGTTTCGACAGGGCCGAGCAGTACTTC. Amino acid sequence: CASSFDRAEQYF.